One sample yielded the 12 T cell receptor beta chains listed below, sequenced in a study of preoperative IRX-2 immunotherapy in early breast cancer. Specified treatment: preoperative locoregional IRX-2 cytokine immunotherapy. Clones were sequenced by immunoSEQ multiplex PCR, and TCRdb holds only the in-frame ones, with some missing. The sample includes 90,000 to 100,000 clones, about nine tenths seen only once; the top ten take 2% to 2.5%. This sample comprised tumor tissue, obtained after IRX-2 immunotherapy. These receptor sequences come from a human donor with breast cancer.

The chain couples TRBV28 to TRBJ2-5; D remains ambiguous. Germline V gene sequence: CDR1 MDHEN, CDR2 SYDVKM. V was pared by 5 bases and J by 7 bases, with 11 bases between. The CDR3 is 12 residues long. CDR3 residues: CASSPLRSTQYF. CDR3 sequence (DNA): TGTGCCAGCAGTCCACTTCGTTCGACCCAGTACTTC.

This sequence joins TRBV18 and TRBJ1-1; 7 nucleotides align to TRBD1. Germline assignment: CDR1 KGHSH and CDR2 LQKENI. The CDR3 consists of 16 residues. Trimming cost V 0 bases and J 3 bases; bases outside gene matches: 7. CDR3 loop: CASSPPPARGDTEAFF. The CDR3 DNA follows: TGTGCCAGCTCACCACCGCCGGCCAGGGGGGACACTGAAGCTTTCTTT.

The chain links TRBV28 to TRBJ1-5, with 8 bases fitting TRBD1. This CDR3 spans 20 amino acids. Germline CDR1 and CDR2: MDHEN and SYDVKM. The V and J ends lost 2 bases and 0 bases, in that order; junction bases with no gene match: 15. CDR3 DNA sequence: TGTGCCAGCAGTTTAACGACGGTGGGGACAGGCCGATATAGCAATCAGCCCCAGCATTTT. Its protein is CASSLTTVGTGRYSNQPQHF.

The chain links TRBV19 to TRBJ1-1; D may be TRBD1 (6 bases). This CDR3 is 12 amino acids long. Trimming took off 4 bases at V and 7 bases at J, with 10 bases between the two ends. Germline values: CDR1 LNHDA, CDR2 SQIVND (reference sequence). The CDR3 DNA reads TGTGCCAGTAGTAGGACAGCTCATGAAGCTTTCTTT. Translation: CASSRTAHEAFF.

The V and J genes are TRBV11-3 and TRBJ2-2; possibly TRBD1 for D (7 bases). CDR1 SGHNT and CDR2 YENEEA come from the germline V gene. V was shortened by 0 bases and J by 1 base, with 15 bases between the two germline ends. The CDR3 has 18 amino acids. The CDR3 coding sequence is TGTGCCAGCAGCTTAGAAGGATGGAGGGGGCTGAACACCGGGGAGCTGTTTTTT. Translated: CASSLEGWRGLNTGELFF.

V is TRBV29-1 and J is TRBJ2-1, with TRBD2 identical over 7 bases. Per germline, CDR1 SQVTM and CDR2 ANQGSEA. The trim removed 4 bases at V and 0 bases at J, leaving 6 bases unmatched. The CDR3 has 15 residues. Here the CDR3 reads CSVVAAGSSYNEQFF. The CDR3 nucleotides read TGCAGCGTTGTAGCAGCGGGGTCCTCCTACAATGAGCAGTTCTTC.

The chain's CDR3 is CASSPRTGAPFTTDTQYF. The CDR3 DNA is TGCGCCAGCAGCCCAAGGACAGGGGCCCCTTTTACAACAGATACGCAGTATTTT. The chain carries TRBV5-1 and TRBJ2-3, with 9 bases identical to TRBD1. The CDR3 totals 18 residues. CDR1 and CDR2 from the germline V gene are SGHRS and YFSETQ. V dropped 4 bases and J dropped 3; count of bases not matched to a gene: 15.

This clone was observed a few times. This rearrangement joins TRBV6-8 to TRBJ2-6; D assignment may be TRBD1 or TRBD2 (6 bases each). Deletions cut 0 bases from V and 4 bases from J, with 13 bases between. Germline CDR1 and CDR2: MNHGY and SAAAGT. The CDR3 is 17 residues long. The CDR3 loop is CASSYSRGGGGANVLTF. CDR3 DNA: TGTGCCAGCAGTTACTCGAGAGGGGGAGGCGGGGCCAACGTCCTGACTTTC.

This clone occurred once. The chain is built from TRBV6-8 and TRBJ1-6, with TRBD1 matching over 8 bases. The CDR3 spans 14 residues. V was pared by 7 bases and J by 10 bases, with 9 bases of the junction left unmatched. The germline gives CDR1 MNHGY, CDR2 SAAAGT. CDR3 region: CASKGSQGASPLHF. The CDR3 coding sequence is TGTGCCAGCAAGGGTTCGCAGGGGGCATCACCCCTCCACTTT.

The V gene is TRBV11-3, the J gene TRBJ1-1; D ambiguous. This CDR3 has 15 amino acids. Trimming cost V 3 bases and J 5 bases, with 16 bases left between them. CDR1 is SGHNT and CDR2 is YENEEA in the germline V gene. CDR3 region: CASSLVSDAFTEAFF. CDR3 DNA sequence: TGTGCCAGCAGCTTGGTGAGTGATGCGTTTACTGAAGCTTTCTTT.

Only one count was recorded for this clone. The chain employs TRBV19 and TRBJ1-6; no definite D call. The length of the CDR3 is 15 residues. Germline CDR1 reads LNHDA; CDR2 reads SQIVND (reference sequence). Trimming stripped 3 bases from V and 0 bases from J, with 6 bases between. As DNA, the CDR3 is TGTGCCAGTAGTATCCGGAGCTCCTATAATTCACCCCTCCACTTT. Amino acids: CASSIRSSYNSPLHF.

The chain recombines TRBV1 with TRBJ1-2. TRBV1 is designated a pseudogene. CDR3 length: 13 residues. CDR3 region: CASSQIKGLGYTF. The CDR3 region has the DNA TGCGCCAGCAGCCAAATAAAGGGTCTTGGCTACACCTTC.